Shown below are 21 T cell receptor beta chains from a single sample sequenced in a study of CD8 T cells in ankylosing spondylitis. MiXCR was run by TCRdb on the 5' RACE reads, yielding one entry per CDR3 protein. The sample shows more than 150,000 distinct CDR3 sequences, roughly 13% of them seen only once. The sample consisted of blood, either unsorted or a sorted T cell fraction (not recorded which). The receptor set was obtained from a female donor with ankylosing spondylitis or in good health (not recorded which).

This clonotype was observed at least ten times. Here the CDR3 reads CASSLLAGEGLEQYF. CDR3 DNA sequence: TGCGCCAGCAGCTTGCTAGCGGGAGAGGGGCTAGAGCAGTACTTC. The chain links TRBV5-1 to TRBJ2-7; 10 bases align to TRBD2. Germline V gene data show CDR1 as SGHRS and CDR2 as YFSETQ. The CDR3 has 15 residues. J was trimmed by 7 bases and V by 1 base; bases with no gene match: 8.

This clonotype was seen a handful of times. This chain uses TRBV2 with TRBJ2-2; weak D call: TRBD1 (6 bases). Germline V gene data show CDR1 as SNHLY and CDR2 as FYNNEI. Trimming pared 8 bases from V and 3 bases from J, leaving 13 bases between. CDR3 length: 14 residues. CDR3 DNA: TGTGCCAGCGGAAGGTCAGGGGACACCGGGGAGCTGTTTTTT. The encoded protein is CASGRSGDTGELFF. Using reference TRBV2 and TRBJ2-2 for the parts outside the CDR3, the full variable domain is EPEVTQTPSHQVTQMGQEVILRCVPISNHLYFYWYRQILGQKVEFLVSFYNNEISEKSEIFDDQFSVERPDGSNFTLKIRSTKLEDSAMYFCASGRSGDTGELFFGEGSRLTVL.

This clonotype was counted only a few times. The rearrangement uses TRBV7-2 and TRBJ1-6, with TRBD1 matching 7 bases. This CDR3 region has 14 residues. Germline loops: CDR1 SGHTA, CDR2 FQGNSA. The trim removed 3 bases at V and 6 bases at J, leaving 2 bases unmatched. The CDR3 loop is CASSFAGGNSPLHF. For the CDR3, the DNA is TGTGCCAGCAGCTTTGCAGGGGGTAATTCACCCCTCCACTTT.

CDR3 nucleotide sequence: TGCGCCAGCAGCTTGGAGCGGGACCCCACAGATACGCAGTATTTT. This translates into CASSLERDPTDTQYF. This sequence joins TRBV5-1 and TRBJ2-3, with 7 bases fitting TRBD2. V lost 0 bases and J lost 2; bases outside the gene matches: 3. CDR1 and CDR2 (germline): SGHRS, YFSETQ. This CDR3 contains 15 residues.

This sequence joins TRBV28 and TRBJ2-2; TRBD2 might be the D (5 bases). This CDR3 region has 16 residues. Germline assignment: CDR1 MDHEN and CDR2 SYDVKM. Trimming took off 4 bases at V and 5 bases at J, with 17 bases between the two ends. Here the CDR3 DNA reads TGTGCCAGCAGTTCGCGGACTCTCCCGGGGACCGGGGAGCTGTTTTTT. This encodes CASSSRTLPGTGELFF.

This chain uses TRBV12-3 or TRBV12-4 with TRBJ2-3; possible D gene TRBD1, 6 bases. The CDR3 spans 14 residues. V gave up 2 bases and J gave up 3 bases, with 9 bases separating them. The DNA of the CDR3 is TGTGCCAGCAGTTTAAGGCAGGGGACAGATACGCAGTATTTT. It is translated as CASSLRQGTDTQYF.

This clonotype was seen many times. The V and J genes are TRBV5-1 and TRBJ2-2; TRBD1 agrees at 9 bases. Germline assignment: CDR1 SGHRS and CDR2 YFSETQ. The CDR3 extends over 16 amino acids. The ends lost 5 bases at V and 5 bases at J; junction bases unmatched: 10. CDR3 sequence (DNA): TGCGCCAGCAGTCCAACCCCGGGACAGGGAACCGGGGAGCTGTTTTTT. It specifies CASSPTPGQGTGELFF.

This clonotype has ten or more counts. CDR3: CASSPLMDTQYF. The CDR3 DNA reads as TGTGCCAGCTCCCCCTTAATGGATACGCAGTATTTT. The genes are TRBV7-2 and TRBJ2-3; D ambiguous. CDR3 length: 12 amino acids. In germline, CDR1 is SGHTA, CDR2 FQGNSA. The germline V and J ends were trimmed by 8 bases and 6 bases, with 12 bases remaining between them.

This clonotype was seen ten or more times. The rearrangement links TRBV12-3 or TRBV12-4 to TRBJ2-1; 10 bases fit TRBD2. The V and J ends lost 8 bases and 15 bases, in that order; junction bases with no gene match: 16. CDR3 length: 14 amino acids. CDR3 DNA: TGTGCCAGCTCATTGGGGGGACCCGGGACTAGCGCGTTCTTC. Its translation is CASSLGGPGTSAFF.

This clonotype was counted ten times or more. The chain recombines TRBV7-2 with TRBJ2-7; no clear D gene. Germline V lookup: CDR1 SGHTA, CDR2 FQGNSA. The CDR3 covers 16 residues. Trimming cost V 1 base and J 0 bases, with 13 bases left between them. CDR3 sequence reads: CASSLELGISSYEQYF. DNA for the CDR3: TGTGCCAGCAGCTTAGAGTTGGGGATCAGCTCCTACGAGCAGTACTTC.

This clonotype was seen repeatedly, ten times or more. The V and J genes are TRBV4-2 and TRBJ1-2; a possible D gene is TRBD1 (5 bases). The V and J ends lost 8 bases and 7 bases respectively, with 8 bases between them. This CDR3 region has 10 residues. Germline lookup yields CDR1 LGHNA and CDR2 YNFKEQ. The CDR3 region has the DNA TGTGCCAGCTTCGGGGGTGGCTACACCTTC. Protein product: CASFGGGYTF.

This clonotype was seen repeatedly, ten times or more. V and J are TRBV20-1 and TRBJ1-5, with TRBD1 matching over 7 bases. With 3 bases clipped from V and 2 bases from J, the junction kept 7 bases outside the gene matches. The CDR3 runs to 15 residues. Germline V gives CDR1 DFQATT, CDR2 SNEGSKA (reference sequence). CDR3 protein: CSARSTGYRNQPQHF. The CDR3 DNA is TGCAGTGCTAGGTCGACAGGGTATCGCAATCAGCCCCAGCATTTT.

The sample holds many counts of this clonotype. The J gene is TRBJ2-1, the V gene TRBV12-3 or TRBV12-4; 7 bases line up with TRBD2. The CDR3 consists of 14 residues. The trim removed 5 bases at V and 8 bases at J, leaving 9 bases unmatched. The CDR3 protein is CASSPGLVQHEQFF. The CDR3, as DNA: TGTGCCAGCAGTCCCGGACTAGTTCAGCATGAGCAGTTCTTC.

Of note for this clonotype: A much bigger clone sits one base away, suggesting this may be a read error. The DNA for the CDR3 is TGTGCCACTGCCGGTCTTTTAAGGGCTGAGACCCAGTACTTC. It encodes CATAGLLRAETQYF. The chain uses TRBV25-1 and TRBJ2-5; D is undetermined. This CDR3 is 14 amino acids long. Trimming stripped 10 bases from V and 5 bases from J, with 20 bases between. Looked up from germline, CDR1 is MGHDK and CDR2 is SYGVNS.

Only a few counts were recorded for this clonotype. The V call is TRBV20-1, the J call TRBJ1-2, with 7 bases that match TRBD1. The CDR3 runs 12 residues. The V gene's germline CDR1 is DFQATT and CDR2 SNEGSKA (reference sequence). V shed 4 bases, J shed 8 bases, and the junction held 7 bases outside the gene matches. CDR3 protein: CSATTGRRGYTF. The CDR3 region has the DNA TGCAGTGCTACGACAGGGAGGAGAGGCTACACCTTC.

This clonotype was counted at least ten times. For the CDR3, the DNA is TGTGCCACCAGCAGAGAGTCTCTGGGGTTCTCCTACGAGCAGTACTTC. Protein sequence: CATSRESLGFSYEQYF. The V call is TRBV15, the J call TRBJ2-7; D ambiguous. V dropped 0 bases and J dropped 0 bases, with 12 bases sitting between them. Per germline, CDR1 LNHNV and CDR2 YYDKDF (reference sequence). This CDR3 has 16 residues.

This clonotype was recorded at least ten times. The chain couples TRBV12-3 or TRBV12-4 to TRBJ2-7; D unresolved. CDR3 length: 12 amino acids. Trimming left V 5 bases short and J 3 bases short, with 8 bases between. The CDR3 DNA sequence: TGTGCCAGCAGTCCGGCATACTACGAGCAGTACTTC. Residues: CASSPAYYEQYF.

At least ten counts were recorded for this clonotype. The CDR3 DNA reads as TGCGCCAGCAGCTTAGGGAGCATGAACACTGAAGCTTTCTTT. It codes for CASSLGSMNTEAFF. The rearrangement uses TRBV5-1 and TRBJ1-1; unclear D gene. This CDR3 spans 14 amino acids. Germline V gene lookup returns CDR1 SGHRS and CDR2 YFSETQ. V was pared by 2 bases and J by 0 bases, with 8 bases between.

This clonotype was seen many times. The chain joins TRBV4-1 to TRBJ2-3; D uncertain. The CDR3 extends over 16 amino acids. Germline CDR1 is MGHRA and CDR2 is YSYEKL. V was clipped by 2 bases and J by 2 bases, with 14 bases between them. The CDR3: CASSQRRTMSTDTQYF. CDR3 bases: TGCGCCAGCAGCCAACGAAGGACGATGTCCACAGATACGCAGTATTTT.

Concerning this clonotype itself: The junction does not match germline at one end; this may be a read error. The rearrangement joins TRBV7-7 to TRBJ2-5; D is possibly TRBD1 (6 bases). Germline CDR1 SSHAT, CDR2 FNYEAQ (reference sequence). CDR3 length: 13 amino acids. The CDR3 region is CVSSTGHQETQYF. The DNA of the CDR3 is TGTGTCAGCAGCACGGGACATCAAGAGACCCAGTACTTC.

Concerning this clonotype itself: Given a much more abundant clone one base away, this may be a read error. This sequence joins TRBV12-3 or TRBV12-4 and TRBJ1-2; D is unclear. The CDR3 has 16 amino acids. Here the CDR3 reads CVSSPPPGRLGHGYTF. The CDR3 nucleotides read TGTGTCAGCAGTCCACCTCCGGGCCGCCTGGGCCATGGCTACACCTTC.